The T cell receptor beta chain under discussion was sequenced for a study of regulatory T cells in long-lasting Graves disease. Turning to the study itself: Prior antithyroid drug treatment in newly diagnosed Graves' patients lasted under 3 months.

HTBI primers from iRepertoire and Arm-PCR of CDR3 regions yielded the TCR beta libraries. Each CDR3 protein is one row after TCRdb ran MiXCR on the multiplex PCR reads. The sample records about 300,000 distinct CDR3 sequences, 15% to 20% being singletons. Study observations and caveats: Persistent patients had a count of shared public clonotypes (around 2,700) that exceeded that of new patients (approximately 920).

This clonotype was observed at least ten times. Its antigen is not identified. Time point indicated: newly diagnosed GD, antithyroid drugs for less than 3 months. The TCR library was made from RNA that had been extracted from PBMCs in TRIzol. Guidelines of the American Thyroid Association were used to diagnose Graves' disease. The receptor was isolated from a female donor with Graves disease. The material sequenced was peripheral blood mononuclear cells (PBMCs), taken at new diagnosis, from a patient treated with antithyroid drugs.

The CDR3 sequence: CASSPSTGLAEYNEQFF. In DNA form, the CDR3 reads TGTGCCAGCAGTCCATCTACAGGACTAGCGGAGTACAATGAGCAGTTCTTC. The chain combines TRBV6-1 with TRBJ2-1, with 10 bases aligning to TRBD2. The CDR3 has 17 amino acids. Germline V gene data show CDR1 as MNHNS and CDR2 as SASEGT. V shed 5 bases and J 4 bases; nucleotides not matched to a gene: 11.